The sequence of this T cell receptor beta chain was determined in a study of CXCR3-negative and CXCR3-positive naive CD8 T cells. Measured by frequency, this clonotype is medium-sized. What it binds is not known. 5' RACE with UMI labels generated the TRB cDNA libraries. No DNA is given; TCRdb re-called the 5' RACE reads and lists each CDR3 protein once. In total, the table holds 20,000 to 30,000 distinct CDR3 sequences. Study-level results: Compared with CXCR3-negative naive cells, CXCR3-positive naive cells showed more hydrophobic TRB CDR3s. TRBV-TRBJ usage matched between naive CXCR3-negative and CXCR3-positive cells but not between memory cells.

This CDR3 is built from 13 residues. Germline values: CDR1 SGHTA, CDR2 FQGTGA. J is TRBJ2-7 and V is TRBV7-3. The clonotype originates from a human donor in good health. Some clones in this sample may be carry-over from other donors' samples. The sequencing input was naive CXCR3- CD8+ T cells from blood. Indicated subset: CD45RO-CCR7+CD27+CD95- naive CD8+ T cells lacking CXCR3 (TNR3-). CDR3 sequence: CASSLRASYEQYF.